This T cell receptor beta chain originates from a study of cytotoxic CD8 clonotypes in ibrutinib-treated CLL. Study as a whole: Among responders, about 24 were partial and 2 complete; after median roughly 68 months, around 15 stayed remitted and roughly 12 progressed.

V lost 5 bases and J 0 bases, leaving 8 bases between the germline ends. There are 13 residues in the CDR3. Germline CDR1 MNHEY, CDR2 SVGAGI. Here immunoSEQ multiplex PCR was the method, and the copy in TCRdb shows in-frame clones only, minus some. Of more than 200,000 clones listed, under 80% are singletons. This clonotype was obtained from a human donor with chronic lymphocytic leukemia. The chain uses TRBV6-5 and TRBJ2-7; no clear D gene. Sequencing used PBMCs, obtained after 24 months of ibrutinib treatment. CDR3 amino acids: CASSQRVSYEQYF. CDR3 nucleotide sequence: TGTGCCAGCAGTCAACGGGTCTCCTACGAGCAGTACTTC.